Sequencing of this TCR beta chain was carried out in a study of CD8+CD57+ T cells in acquired aplastic anemia. V lost 5 bases, J lost 0 bases, and 12 bases stayed unmatched. This CDR3 is 18 amino acids long. Per the germline V gene, CDR1 is SEHNR and CDR2 is FQNEAQ (reference sequence). The sample holds many counts of this clonotype. For CDR3 and TCR beta VDJ profiling, genomic DNA was the template used. TCRdb fed the reads into MiXCR, producing one record per CDR3 protein. Among 100,000 to 150,000 distinct CDR3 sequences listed, around 48% were seen once. The sequence was collected from a human donor in good health, serving as a control. Sequencing used sorted CD4+, CD8+, or CD8+CD57+ T cells (not recorded which) from PBMCs. The genes are TRBV7-9 and TRBJ2-1; 8 bases agree with TRBD1. The CDR3 spells CASSPATGETGSYNEQFF. Here the CDR3 DNA reads TGTGCCAGCAGCCCGGCGACAGGGGAAACCGGCTCCTACAATGAGCAGTTCTTC.